This T cell receptor (beta chain) originates from a study of blood T cell repertoires in COVID-19. In the study overall: COVID-19 samples from acute and convalescent phases originated in the United States, Italy and Spain. PBMCs, B-cell-depleted T cells, or T cells provided the cDNA or gDNA that made up the material.

The germline CDR1 and CDR2 sequences are SGHNT and YYREEE (reference sequence). This CDR3 contains 15 residues. V was pared by 6 bases and J by 8 bases, with 10 bases of the junction left unmatched. Data came from immunoSEQ multiplex PCR; TCRdb stores just in-frame clones and leaves some out. The sample has a few hundred thousand clones; 75% to 90% are singletons. The chain recombines TRBV5-4 with TRBJ2-1; 11 nucleotides line up with TRBD1. The specimen sequenced was peripheral blood. This TCR was recovered from a woman aged 40 to 50 who had recovered from COVID-19. CDR3 coding DNA: TGTGCCAGCATCAAAACCGGGACAGGGGGGCATGAGCAGTTCTTC. Translated: CASIKTGTGGHEQFF.